This T cell receptor beta chain was sequenced in a study of blood T cell repertoires in COVID-19. Study-wide context: Sites across the United States, Italy and Spain contributed samples from acute and convalescent COVID-19. T cells, B-cell-depleted T cells, or PBMCs supplied cDNA or gDNA.

The CDR3 covers 15 residues. V shed 8 bases, J shed 4 bases, and the junction held 9 bases outside the gene matches. Germline V gene data show CDR1 as LNHDA and CDR2 as SQIVND (reference sequence). In the authors' methods: Amplification with reference gene primers provided the estimates of nucleated cell counts. Data came from immunoSEQ multiplex PCR; TCRdb stores just in-frame clones and leaves some out. The V and J calls and clone size come from that table; D and trimming were worked out from the DNA. The table lists approximately 50,000 clones, approximately 88% of them singletons. This clone was counted a single time.

The source material was peripheral blood. The chain recombines TRBV19 with TRBJ1-2, with TRBD1 identical over 11 bases. This TCR was sampled from a human donor in a cohort sampled during active COVID-19. The CDR3 coding sequence is TGTGCCAGTGTCCCTGGACAGGGGGCAATCTATGGCTACACCTTC. Its protein product is CASVPGQGAIYGYTF.